This is a list of T cell receptor beta chains from one sample in a study of radiotherapy plus CTLA-4 blockade in lung cancer. Profiled with immunoSEQ multiplex PCR; TCRdb holds only in-frame clones, not every one. Here the sample spans some 70,000 clones, 65% to 80% being singletons. This material consisted of peripheral blood, taken from a patient treated with radiotherapy plus ipilimumab. The receptors were gathered from a human donor with non-small cell lung cancer who had a complete response to radiotherapy plus ipilimumab. The CDR3 runs from the conserved cysteine through the conserved F or W. D genes are given only for firm matches.

D: TRBD1
V: TRBV5-1
CDR3: CASSNTGGGSEKLFF

D: -
V: TRBV10-1
CDR3: CASSESTRADTEAFF

D: -
V: TRBV9
CDR3: CASSARGSTDTQYF

D: -
V: TRBV5-1
CDR3: CASSLGSSGNYGYTF

D: -
V: TRBV5-6
CDR3: CASSLQDSPLRPQHF

D: TRBD1
V: TRBV7-2
CDR3: CASSSLGQGSINIQYF

D: -
V: TRBV6-5
CDR3: CASSYGAGNEKLFF

D: -
V: TRBV7-9
CDR3: CASTPGTYTGELFF

D: -
V: TRBV27
CDR3: CASSSSGIGNNYGYTF

D: -
V: TRBV19
CDR3: CASSILGNNQPQHF

D: TRBD1
V: TRBV28
CDR3: CASRTGGLGTGELFF

D: -
V: TRBV6-6
CDR3: CASSPERTYTGELFF